Listed here is a single T cell receptor (beta chain). The record originates from a study of blood T cell repertoires in COVID-19. In the study overall: T cells, B-cell-depleted T cells, or PBMCs supplied cDNA or gDNA.

Original analysis: Amplification of reference gene primers was used by the study to estimate nucleated cell counts. Measured with immunoSEQ multiplex PCR; TCRdb has only the in-frame clones, and not every one. D and trimming were read from the DNA, whereas the V and J calls and clone size are those reported in that table. Found here are some 400,000 clones, about 89% of them singletons; the top ten hold about 10%. Seattle-derived patients entered the study during active infection and were followed longitudinally. V lost 6 bases and J 1 base, leaving 9 bases between the germline ends. The V gene's germline CDR1 is SNHLY and CDR2 FYNNEI. There are 13 residues in the CDR3.

The chain is built from TRBV2 and TRBJ1-1; D perhaps matches TRBD1 (6 bases). The sample comprised peripheral blood. The clonotype originates from a woman aged 25 to 39 with COVID-19, enrolled during active disease. The CDR3 here is CASRGQPNTEAFF. The CDR3, as DNA: TGTGCCAGCAGAGGACAGCCGAACACTGAAGCTTTCTTT.